This T cell receptor beta chain derives from a study of T-cell reconstitution after alpha-beta-depleted transplantation in children (dated by TCRdb to 2016 to 2017). General notes on the study: Using TCR repertoire profiling, the study quantitatively followed how T-cell immune reconstitution unfolded in children after TCRalphabeta/CD19-depleted allogeneic hematopoietic cell transplantation. The research as a whole found: Apparently early alphabetaT-cell count recovery about two months after transplant reportedly relied on only several hundred rapidly expanded clones derived from non-depleted graft cells. The frequencies of hyperexpanded clones fell over the following months, and after one year, T-cell counts and TCRbeta diversity were mostly attributed to newly produced T cells. In some patients, the high TCRbeta diversity seen at day 60 was put down to recipient T cells and intrathymic progenitors that had survived conditioning.

Unmatched junction bases come to 14, with V trimmed by 10 bases and J by 8 bases. The germline V gene gives CDR1 as ENHRY and CDR2 as SYGVKD. CDR3 length: 14 amino acids, cysteine to phenylalanine. Of all the DNA, just the CDR3 is kept, 42 bases in frame from base 1. Regarding this clonotype: This clone's antigen is unknown. No much larger clonotype is one base removed from it; base qualities were not supplied.

The treatment or condition label, as the study defines it: allogeneic hematopoietic cell transplantation with graft depleted of TCRalphabeta T cells and CD19 B cells. Transplant recipients were children who received TCRalphabeta/CD19-depleted allogeneic hematopoietic cell grafts. Receptor libraries were prepared by PCR. Sequenced on an Illumina HiSeq 2500. Molecular barcoding was employed in the preparation of TCR libraries, with unique molecular identifiers being used to normalize TCRbeta repertoire quantification. TCRdb reanalyzed the raw reads on its own, using fastp at Q25 for trimming and MiXCR for clone calling, and kept in-frame beta chains. Rows matching on CDR3 protein sequence are summarized as one entry with the most common DNA and genes. Here the sample has about 500,000 distinct CDR3 sequences; over 9.5% occur a single time. Of the sample, around 15% is held by the ten largest clones.

Recombination linked TRBV10-3 to TRBJ2-1; TRBD2 lines up with 7 middle nucleotides. This receptor was obtained from a female patient aged 2 to 10 who had a stem cell transplant for aplastic anemia, so the T cells may come from the graft donor. The sequencing used PBMCs, mostly from graft donor cells, collected 180 days after TCRalphabeta/CD19-depleted stem cell transplant. In nucleotide form, the sequence is TGTGCCAGTGGGCTAGCGGCGGGTGGGGATGAGCAGTTCTTC. This encodes CASGLAAGGDEQFF.